The rows below give T cell receptor beta chains drawn from one sample of a study of T cell responses to AZD1222 COVID-19 vaccine. Profiled with immunoSEQ multiplex PCR; TCRdb holds only in-frame clones, not every one. The sample shows about 170,000 clones, roughly 92% of them seen only once. The sequences come from peripheral blood, collected on day 0 of AZD1222 vaccination. Receptors originate from an adult in good health. Each CDR3 is given with its conserved first and last residue. Clone size is shown for a subset of rows, as once, few, many or a class of expanded clone.

>TRBJ1-2|.|TRBV6-5
CASRGQGFFDGYTF
>TRBJ2-1|once|TRBV7-6
CASSPRLAGENEQFF
>TRBJ2-7|.|TRBV18
CASSHSSLYEQYF
>TRBJ1-6|.|TRBV25-1
CASSRLLNSPLHF
>TRBJ2-3|.|TRBV5-1
CASSLTSTDTQYF
>TRBJ1-1|.|TRBV7-9
CASSLAGRASNTEAFF
>TRBJ1-5|.|TRBV18
CASSPFPGQGGNQPQHF
>TRBJ1-5|.|TRBV6-5
CASRPQGYRNQPQHF
>TRBJ1-1|.|TRBV18
CASSPLDRAEAFF
>TRBJ1-1|.|TRBV5-1
CASSLVGGNTEAFF
>TRBJ2-4|.|TRBV30
CAWSGGQGSIAKNIQYF
>TRBJ1-6|.|TRBV6-5
CASTRQGQSPLHF
>TRBJ1-2|.|TRBV4-3
CASSSKVGNDDRYTF
>TRBJ1-2|.|TRBV18
CASSPWQGDGYTF
>TRBJ1-2|.|TRBV7-9
CASSFPGTGNYGYTF
>TRBJ2-1|.|TRBV7-9
CASSLPRTEQFF
>TRBJ1-2|.|TRBV9
CASSGDRSYGYTF
>TRBJ2-5|.|TRBV24-1
CATSEAGTGLQETQYF
>TRBJ1-1|.|TRBV13
CASSLAGSGNTEAFF
>TRBJ2-7|.|TRBV27
CASSLSSTGEYYEQYF
>TRBJ2-1|.|TRBV5-1
CASSWGGPSMDEQFF
>TRBJ2-3|.|TRBV7-2
CASSSRTDTQYF
>TRBJ1-2|few|TRBV2
CASSRQGADGYTF
>TRBJ1-1|.|TRBV6-5
CASSYAAKLGTTEAFF
>TRBJ1-2|.|TRBV3-1/TRBV3-2
CASSQDRDRENYGYTF
>TRBJ1-2|.|TRBV7-2
CASSLEGPRGDGYTF
>TRBJ2-5|.|TRBV12-3/TRBV12-4
CASRMGETQYF
>TRBJ2-3|.|TRBV6-4
CASSDSSGGGTDTQYF
>TRBJ2-7|once|TRBV30
CAWSPLGYEQYF
>TRBJ1-1|once|TRBV9
CASSVVPGGSMNTEAFF
>TRBJ2-1|once|TRBV20-1
CSASGAGVTYNEQFF
>TRBJ2-3|.|TRBV7-2
CASSLVRGSRGDTQYF
>TRBJ2-1|once|TRBV7-2
CASSLDAAGGRQFF
>TRBJ1-5|.|TRBV6-5
CASRPDRDHQPQHF
>TRBJ2-6|.|TRBV27
CASSLRVRVNGANVLTF
>TRBJ1-4|once|TRBV6-6
CASSSLFGANNEKLFF
>TRBJ2-3|.|TRBV6-5
CASSRQGLSTDTQYF
>TRBJ1-5|.|TRBV4-1
CASSQAFGQGNQPQHF
>TRBJ2-7|once|TRBV7-9
CASSLALGEQYF
>TRBJ1-4|.|TRBV5-1
CASSLAGDTNEKLFF
>TRBJ2-5|.|TRBV11-2
CASSLQTEGQGTYQETQYF
>TRBJ2-5|.|TRBV7-8
CASSLVETALNTQYF
>TRBJ2-5|.|TRBV7-9
CASSYDPGSLQETQYF
>TRBJ1-6|.|TRBV9
CASSYGQLANSPLHF
>TRBJ1-6|few|TRBV11-2
CASKAGSGSSYNSPLHF
>TRBJ2-3|.|TRBV30
CAWSDSGNTQYF
>TRBJ2-7|.|TRBV9
CASSPGLGRVTYEQYF
>TRBJ2-3|.|TRBV2
CASLLDRATDTQYF
>TRBJ1-5|.|TRBV19
CASRDGSIKPQHF
>TRBJ1-4|.|TRBV5-5
CASSLGRASTNEKLFF
>TRBJ1-1|.|TRBV10-3
CAISEGSAGGTEAFF
>TRBJ1-1|.|TRBV5-6
CASRSRQGNTEAFF
>TRBJ2-3|.|TRBV13
CASSPQTSSTDTQYF
>TRBJ2-7|.|TRBV5-4
CASSLGKGFYEQYF